A single sample gave rise to the 15 T cell receptor beta chains below, sequenced in a study of regulatory T cells in long-lasting Graves disease. The time point is: newly diagnosed GD, antithyroid drugs for less than 3 months. Generation of the TCR library employed RNA extracted from PBMCs. Arm-PCR with iRepertoire HTBI primers amplified the CDR3 regions for these TCR beta libraries. TCRdb analysed the multiplex PCR reads with MiXCR anew, one entry per CDR3 protein. The sample carries roughly 360,000 distinct CDR3 sequences, 10% to 15% recorded once. The same sample was also used in a study of T cells in Graves' hyperthyroidism and ophthalmopathy.

The source material was peripheral blood mononuclear cells (PBMCs), sampled at new diagnosis, from a patient treated with antithyroid drugs. The receptors shown here come from a woman under 30 with Graves disease.

The chain couples TRBV7-2 to TRBJ2-3; TRBD2 matches at 7 bases. V lost 5 bases, J lost 6 bases, and 14 bases stayed unmatched. Germline V gene lookup returns CDR1 SGHTA and CDR2 FQGNSA. CDR3 length equals 16 residues. The CDR3 loop reads CASSPTSSSFLDTQYF. CDR3 nucleotide sequence: TGTGCCAGCAGCCCGACTAGCTCATCGTTTTTGGATACGCAGTATTTT.

This clonotype showed up many times. This chain links TRBV27 with TRBJ1-2; 7 nucleotides align to TRBD1. This CDR3 contains 14 residues. The ends lost 5 bases at V and 8 bases at J; junction bases unmatched: 11. Germline CDR1 and CDR2: MNHEY and SMNVEV (reference sequence). CDR3 coding DNA: TGTGCCAGCAGTCCACAGGGGAGGCGGTACGGCTACACCTTC. It yields the protein CASSPQGRRYGYTF.

This clonotype was seen many times. The CDR3 nucleotides are TGTGCCAGCAGCCCCCAGCGGTACGTCCACCTCGCCTACGAGCAGTACGTC. Its translation: CASSPQRYVHLAYEQYV. The chain joins TRBV11-3 to TRBJ2-7, with a weak D call TRBD2 (5 bases). This CDR3 spans 17 amino acids. V dropped 5 bases and J dropped 2 bases, with 22 bases sitting between them. Germline CDR1 reads SGHNT; CDR2 reads YENEEA.

This clonotype was observed at least ten times. V gene TRBV6-5 combines with J gene TRBJ2-2; TRBD2 aligns across 11 bases. V shed 2 bases, J shed 1 base, and the junction held 12 bases outside the gene matches. The CDR3 loop spans 20 amino acids. Germline loops: CDR1 MNHEY, CDR2 SVGAGI. CDR3 nucleotide sequence: TGTGCCAGCAGTTACATACTAGCGGGAGAGTCCTCTTTGAACACCGGGGAGCTGTTTTTT. Translating gives CASSYILAGESSLNTGELFF.

Many counts were recorded for this clonotype. At one end the junction does not follow the germline gene, possibly because of a read error. The chain has TRBV6-1 and TRBJ2-5; the D call may be TRBD1 or TRBD2 (5 bases each). Germline CDR1 is MNHNS and CDR2 is SASEGT. There are 11 residues in the CDR3. The DNA for the CDR3 is TGTGCCAGCAGGGGACCTCGGGCCGGGAACTTC. This gives the protein CASRGPRAGNF.

This clonotype was seen ten or more times. V is TRBV5-1 and J is TRBJ2-1, with D perhaps given as TRBD1 or TRBD2 (6 bases each). Trimming removed 1 base from V and 4 bases from J, with 12 bases in between. Germline V gives CDR1 SGHRS, CDR2 YFSETQ. CDR3 length equals 15 residues. The CDR3 DNA follows: TGCGCCAGCAGCTTGCGGGGGCCGGGTTACAATGAGCAGTTCTTC. This gives the protein CASSLRGPGYNEQFF.

This clonotype has a count of ten or more. The gene calls are TRBV29-1 and TRBJ1-3; possible D gene TRBD1, 6 bases. Trimming removed 6 bases from V and 2 bases from J, with 8 bases in between. Germline CDR1 and CDR2: SQVTM and ANQGSEA. CDR3 length equals 12 residues. The chain's CDR3 is CSVTGTGNTIYF. The CDR3 DNA sequence: TGCAGCGTCACAGGGACTGGAAACACCATATATTTT.

This clonotype came up many times. This rearrangement joins TRBV5-1 to TRBJ2-3; a possible D gene is TRBD1 (6 bases). The germline V gene encodes CDR1 SGHRS and CDR2 YFSETQ. The CDR3 has 17 amino acids. Between the trimmed V and J ends, which lost 2 bases and 2 bases, there was a span of 18 bases. The DNA for the CDR3 is TGCGCCAGCAGCTTTCGACAGGCCAGCGCCTACACAGATACGCAGTATTTT. Translated, it gives CASSFRQASAYTDTQYF.

In this sample, this clonotype turned up many times. The gene calls are TRBV27 and TRBJ1-2, with D hard to call. Looked up from germline, CDR1 is MNHEY and CDR2 is SMNVEV (reference sequence). The CDR3 sequence is 15 residues long. Trimming left V 3 bases short and J 0 bases short, with 11 bases between. CDR3 DNA: TGTGCCAGCAGTTTCGGTAGACGCGCTAACTATGGCTACACCTTC. Its protein is CASSFGRRANYGYTF.

This clonotype showed up many times. This sequence joins TRBV18 and TRBJ2-1, with TRBD2 identical over 14 bases. The germline V gene encodes CDR1 KGHSH and CDR2 LQKENI. This CDR3 is 16 amino acids long. V was pared by 4 bases and J by 8 bases, with 7 bases of the junction left unmatched. CDR3 DNA: TGTGCCAGCTCACGACGACTAGCGGGAGGGCCTCATGAGCAGTTCTTC. Amino acid sequence: CASSRRLAGGPHEQFF.

This clonotype was seen a handful of times. The chain joins TRBV10-3 to TRBJ2-2, with 11 bases matching TRBD2. J lost 3 bases, V lost 6 bases, and 6 bases had no gene match. The CDR3 is 16 amino acids. The germline CDR1 and CDR2 sequences are ENHRY and SYGVKD. The CDR3 sequence is CAISLLAGADTGELFF. The CDR3 DNA is TGTGCCATCAGCCTACTAGCGGGAGCGGACACCGGGGAGCTGTTTTTT.

A few counts support this clonotype. The genes are TRBV12-3 or TRBV12-4 and TRBJ2-3; 7 bases are shared with TRBD1. The CDR3 has 15 amino acids. J gave up 1 base and V 5 bases, and 6 bases lay outside the gene matches. The CDR3 here is CASSRQGLGTDTQYF. The CDR3 nucleotides are TGTGCCAGCAGTCGACAGGGTCTTGGCACAGATACGCAGTATTTT.

V and J are TRBV11-3 and TRBJ2-1; TRBD1 is a possible D gene (6 bases). The CDR3 is made up of 16 amino acids. With 5 bases removed from V and 2 bases from J, the gap between germline ends came to 16 bases. Germline V gives CDR1 SGHNT, CDR2 YENEEA. The CDR3 region has the DNA TGTGCCAGCAGCCTCAGGGGAACGGGGACCTACAATGAGCAGTTCTTC. This gives the protein CASSLRGTGTYNEQFF.

The genes are TRBV7-9 and TRBJ1-3; a weak D match, TRBD1 (6 bases). The CDR3 runs 15 residues. Trimming stripped 4 bases from V and 2 bases from J, with 12 bases between. CDR1 and CDR2 (germline): SEHNR, FQNEAQ (reference sequence). For the CDR3, the DNA is TGTGCCAGCAGCTCCACAAACAGGGCTGGAAACACCATATATTTT. This codes for CASSSTNRAGNTIYF.

This clonotype was recorded many times. The chain joins TRBV12-3 or TRBV12-4 to TRBJ1-1; 7 nucleotides line up with TRBD1. The ends lost 6 bases at V and 1 base at J; junction bases unmatched: 5. This CDR3 contains 14 residues. The CDR3 region has the DNA TGTGCCAGCAGGCCGACAGGGCCGAACACTGAAGCTTTCTTT. This encodes CASRPTGPNTEAFF.